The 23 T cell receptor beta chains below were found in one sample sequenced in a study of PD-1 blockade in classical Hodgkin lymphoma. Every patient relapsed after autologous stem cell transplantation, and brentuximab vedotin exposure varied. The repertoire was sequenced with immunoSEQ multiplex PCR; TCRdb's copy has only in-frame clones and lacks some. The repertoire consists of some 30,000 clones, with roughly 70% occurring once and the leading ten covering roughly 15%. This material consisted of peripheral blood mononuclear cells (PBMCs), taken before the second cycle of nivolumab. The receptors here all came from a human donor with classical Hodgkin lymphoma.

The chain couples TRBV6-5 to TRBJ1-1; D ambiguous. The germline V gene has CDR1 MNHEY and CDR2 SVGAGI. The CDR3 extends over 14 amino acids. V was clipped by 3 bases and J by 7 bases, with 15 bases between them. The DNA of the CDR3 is TGTGCCAGCAGTTATGAACCTGGACGGAATGAAGCTTTCTTT. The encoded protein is CASSYEPGRNEAFF.

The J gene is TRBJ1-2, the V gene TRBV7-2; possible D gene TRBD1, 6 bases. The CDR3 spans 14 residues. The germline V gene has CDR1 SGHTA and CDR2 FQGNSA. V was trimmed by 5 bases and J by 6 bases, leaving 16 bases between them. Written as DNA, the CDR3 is TGTGCCAGCAGCCCACAGGGCCTAGGGGATGGCTACACCTTC. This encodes CASSPQGLGDGYTF.

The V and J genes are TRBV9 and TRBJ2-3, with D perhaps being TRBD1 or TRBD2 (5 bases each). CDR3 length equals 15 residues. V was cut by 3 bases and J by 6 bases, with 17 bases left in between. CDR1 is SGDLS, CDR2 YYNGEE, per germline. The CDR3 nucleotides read TGTGCCAGCAGCGCGCCCGGGACCCCTTGGGATACGCAGTATTTT. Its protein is CASSAPGTPWDTQYF.

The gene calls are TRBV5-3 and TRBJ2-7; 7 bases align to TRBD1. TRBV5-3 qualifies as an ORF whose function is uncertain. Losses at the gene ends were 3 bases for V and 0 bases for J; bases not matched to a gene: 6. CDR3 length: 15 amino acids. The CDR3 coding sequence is TGTGCCAGAAGCTGCATGGACAGGTTCTCCTACGAGCAGTACTTC. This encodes CARSCMDRFSYEQYF.

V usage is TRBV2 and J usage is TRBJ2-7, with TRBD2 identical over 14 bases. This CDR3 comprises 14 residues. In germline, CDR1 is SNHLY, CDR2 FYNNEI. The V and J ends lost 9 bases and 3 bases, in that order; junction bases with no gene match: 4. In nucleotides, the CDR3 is TGTGCCAGTCGGACTAGCGGGGGGAGCTACGAGCAGTACTTC. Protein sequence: CASRTSGGSYEQYF.

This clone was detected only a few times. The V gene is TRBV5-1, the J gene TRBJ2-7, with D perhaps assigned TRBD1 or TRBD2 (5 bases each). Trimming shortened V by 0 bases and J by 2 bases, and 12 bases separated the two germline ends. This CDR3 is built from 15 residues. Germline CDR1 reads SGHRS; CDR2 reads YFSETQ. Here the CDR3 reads CASSLEAGTTYEQYF. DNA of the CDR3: TGCGCCAGCAGCTTGGAGGCAGGGACGACCTACGAGCAGTACTTC. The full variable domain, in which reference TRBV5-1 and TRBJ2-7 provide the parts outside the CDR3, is KAGVTQTPRYLIKTRGQQVTLSCSPISGHRSVSWYQQTPGQGLQFLFEYFSETQRNKGNFPGRFSGRQFSNSRSEMNVSTLELGDSALYLCASSLEAGTTYEQYFGPGTRLTVT.

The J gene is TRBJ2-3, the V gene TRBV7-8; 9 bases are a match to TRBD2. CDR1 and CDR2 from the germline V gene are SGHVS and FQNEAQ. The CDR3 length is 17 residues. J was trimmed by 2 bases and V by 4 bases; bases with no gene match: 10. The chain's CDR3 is CASSSRVAGDTTDTQYF. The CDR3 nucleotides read TGTGCCAGCAGCTCTCGGGTAGCGGGAGATACCACAGATACGCAGTATTTT.

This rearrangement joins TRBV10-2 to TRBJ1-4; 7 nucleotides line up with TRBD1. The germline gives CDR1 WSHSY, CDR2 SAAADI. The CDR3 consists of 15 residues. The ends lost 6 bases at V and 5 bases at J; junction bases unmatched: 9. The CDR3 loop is CASRSPGQRNEKLFF. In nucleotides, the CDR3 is TGCGCCAGCAGGAGTCCGGGACAGAGAAATGAAAAACTGTTTTTT.

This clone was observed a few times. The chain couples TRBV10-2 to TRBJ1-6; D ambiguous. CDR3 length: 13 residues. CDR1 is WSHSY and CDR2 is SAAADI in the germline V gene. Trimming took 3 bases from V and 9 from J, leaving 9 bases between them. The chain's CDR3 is CASSDIPGSPLHF. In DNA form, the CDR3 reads TGCGCCAGCAGTGATATTCCCGGTTCACCCCTCCACTTT.

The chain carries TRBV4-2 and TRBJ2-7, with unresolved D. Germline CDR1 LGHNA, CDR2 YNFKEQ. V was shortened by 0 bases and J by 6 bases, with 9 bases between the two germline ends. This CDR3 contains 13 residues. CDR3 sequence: CASSQDSSREQYF. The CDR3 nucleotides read TGTGCCAGCAGCCAAGATTCTTCGCGCGAGCAGTACTTC.

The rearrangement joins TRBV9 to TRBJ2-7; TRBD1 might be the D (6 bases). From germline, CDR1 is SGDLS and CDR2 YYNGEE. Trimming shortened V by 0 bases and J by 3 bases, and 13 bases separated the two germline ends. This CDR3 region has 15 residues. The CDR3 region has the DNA TGTGCCAGCAGCGTAGACACAGGGAAGAGCTACGAGCAGTACTTC. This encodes CASSVDTGKSYEQYF.

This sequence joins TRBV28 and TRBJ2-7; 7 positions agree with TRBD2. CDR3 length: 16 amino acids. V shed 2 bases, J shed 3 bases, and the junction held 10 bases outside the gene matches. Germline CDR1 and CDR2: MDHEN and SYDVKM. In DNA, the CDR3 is TGTGCCAGCAGTTTAAAGGAGCTAGCGGCGGGCTACGAGCAGTACTTC. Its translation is CASSLKELAAGYEQYF.

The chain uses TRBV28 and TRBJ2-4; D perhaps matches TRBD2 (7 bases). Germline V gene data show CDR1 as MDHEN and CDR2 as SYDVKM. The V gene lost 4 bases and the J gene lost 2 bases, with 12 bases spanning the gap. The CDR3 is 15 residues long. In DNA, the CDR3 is TGTGCCAGCAGTTCTAGGGGGGGTACCAAAAACATTCAGTACTTC. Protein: CASSSRGGTKNIQYF.

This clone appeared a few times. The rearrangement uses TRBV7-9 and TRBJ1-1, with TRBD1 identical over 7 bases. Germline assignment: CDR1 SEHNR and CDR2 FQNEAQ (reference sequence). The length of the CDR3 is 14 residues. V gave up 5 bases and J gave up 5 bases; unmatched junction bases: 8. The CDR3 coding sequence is TGTGCCAGCAGCGAGGGACAGTCTGGTACTGAAGCTTTCTTT. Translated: CASSEGQSGTEAFF.

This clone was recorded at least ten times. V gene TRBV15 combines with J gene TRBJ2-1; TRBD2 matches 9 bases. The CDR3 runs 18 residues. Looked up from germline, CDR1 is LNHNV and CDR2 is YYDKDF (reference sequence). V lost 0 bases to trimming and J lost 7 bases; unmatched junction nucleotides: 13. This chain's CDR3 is CATSRDRFMRGGRNEQFF. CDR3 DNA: TGTGCCACCAGCAGAGATCGCTTTATGCGGGGGGGCCGGAATGAGCAGTTCTTC. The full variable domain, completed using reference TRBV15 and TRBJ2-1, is DAMVIQNPRYQVTQFGKPVTLSCSQTLNHNVMYWYQQKSSQAPKLLFHYYDKDFNNEADTPDNFQSRRPNTSFCFLDIRSPGLGDTAMYLCATSRDRFMRGGRNEQFFGPGTRLTVL.

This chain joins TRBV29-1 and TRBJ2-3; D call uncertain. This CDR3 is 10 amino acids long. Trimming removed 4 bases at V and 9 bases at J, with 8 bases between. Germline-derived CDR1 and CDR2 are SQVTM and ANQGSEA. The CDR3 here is CSVGGPTQYF. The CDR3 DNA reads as TGCAGCGTTGGAGGTCCCACGCAGTATTTT.

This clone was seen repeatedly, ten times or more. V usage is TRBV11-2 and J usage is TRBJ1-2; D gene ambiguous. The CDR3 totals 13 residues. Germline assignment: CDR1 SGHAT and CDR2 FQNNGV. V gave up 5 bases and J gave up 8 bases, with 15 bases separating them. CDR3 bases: TGTGCCAGCAGCCCCGACGACTCTAGGGGCTACACCTTC. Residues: CASSPDDSRGYTF.

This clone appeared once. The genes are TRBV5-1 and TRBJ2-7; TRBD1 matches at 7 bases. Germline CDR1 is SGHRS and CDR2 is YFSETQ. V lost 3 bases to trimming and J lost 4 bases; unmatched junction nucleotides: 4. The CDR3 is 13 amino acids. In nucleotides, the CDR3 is TGCGCCAGCAGCTCGGAGACAGGGTACGAGCAGTACGTC. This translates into CASSSETGYEQYV.

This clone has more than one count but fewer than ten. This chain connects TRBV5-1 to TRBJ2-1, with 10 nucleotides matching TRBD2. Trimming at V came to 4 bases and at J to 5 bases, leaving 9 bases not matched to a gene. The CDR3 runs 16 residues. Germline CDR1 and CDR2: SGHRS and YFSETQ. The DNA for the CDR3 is TGCGCCAGCAGCAAATCTAGCGGGGGCTTTAACAATGAGCAGTTCTTC. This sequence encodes CASSKSSGGFNNEQFF.

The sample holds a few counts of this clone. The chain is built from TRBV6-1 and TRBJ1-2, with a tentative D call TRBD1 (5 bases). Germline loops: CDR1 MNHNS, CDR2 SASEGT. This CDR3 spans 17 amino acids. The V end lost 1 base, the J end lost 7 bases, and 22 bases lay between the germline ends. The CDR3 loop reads CASSEGGGVALGSGYTF. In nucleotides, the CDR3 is TGTGCCAGCAGTGAAGGGGGAGGGGTTGCGCTCGGAAGTGGCTACACCTTC.

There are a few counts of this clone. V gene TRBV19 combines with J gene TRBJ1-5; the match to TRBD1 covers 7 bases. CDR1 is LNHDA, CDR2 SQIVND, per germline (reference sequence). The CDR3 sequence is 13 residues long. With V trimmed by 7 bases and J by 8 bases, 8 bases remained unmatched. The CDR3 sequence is CASKARGLEPQHF. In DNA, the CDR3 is TGTGCCAGTAAGGCAAGGGGGCTGGAGCCCCAGCATTTT.

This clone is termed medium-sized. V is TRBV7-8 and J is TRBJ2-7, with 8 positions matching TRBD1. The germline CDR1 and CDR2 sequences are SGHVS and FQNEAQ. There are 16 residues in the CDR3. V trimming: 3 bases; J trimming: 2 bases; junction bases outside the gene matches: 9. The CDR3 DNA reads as TGTGCCAGCAGCTTGAACCCGGGACAGGCGGCCTACGAGCAGTACTTC. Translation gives CASSLNPGQAAYEQYF.

This chain's CDR3 is CASSFRVHGDTEAFF. The DNA for the CDR3 is TGTGCCAGCAGCTTCCGGGTTCATGGGGACACTGAAGCTTTCTTT. The chain is built from TRBV5-5 and TRBJ1-1; D unresolved. The CDR3 length is 15 residues. The V and J ends lost 2 bases and 3 bases respectively, with 14 bases between them. Germline V lookup: CDR1 SGHKS, CDR2 YYEKEE (reference sequence).